This T cell receptor (beta chain) was sequenced for a study of cytomegalovirus exposure and HLA in healthy donors. Clones were sequenced by immunoSEQ multiplex PCR, and TCRdb holds only the in-frame ones, with some missing. The data show a few hundred thousand clones, 65% to 85% seen once. The CDR3 totals 15 residues. The germline V gene encodes CDR1 SQVTM and CDR2 ANQGSEA. Deletions cut 1 base from V and 4 bases from J, with 16 bases between. Specimen: PBMCs. V and J are TRBV29-1 and TRBJ1-1; D is uncertain. The clonotype was recovered from a woman aged 30 to 39 in good health and CMV-seropositive. The CDR3: CSVEGRGRAATEAFF. CDR3 nucleotides: TGCAGCGTTGAAGGGCGTGGGAGGGCGGCCACTGAAGCTTTCTTT.